The 31 T cell receptor beta chains below all came from one sample that was sequenced in a study of cytomegalovirus exposure and HLA in healthy donors (dated by TCRdb to about 2017). Libraries were prepared through the immunoSEQ multiplex PCR assay. A mixture of 60 forward primers for TCR Vbeta segments and 13 reverse primers for TCR Jbeta segments was used in the multiplex PCR. Entries here come from immuneACCESS through TCRdb and include only in-frame sequences with V and J called. Some clones fail to appear in such tables; in the studies checked, an unresolved V gene covers under half of the shortfall, and the cause of the remainder is unknown. For this sample the table gives around 110,000 clones, of which about two thirds were detected only once. Jointly, the top ten make up over 2.5% of the sample. The sample consisted of PBMCs. The receptor source for this set is a female donor in good health and CMV-seronegative.

The V and J genes are TRBV12-5 and TRBJ1-4, with 8 bases fitting TRBD1. J lost 8 bases, V lost 3 bases, and 8 bases had no gene match. The CDR3 spans 15 residues. Germline CDR1 and CDR2: LGHNT and FRNRAP. The DNA of the CDR3 is TGTGCTAGTGGTTTCCCCCAGGACAGGGAAGAAAAACTGTTTTTT. It yields the protein CASGFPQDREEKLFF.

CDR3: CASSQAVGSRETQYF. The CDR3 coding sequence is TGCGCCAGCAGCCAAGCAGTGGGGAGTAGGGAGACCCAGTACTTC. The rearrangement joins TRBV4-1 to TRBJ2-5; the D gene is possibly TRBD2 (5 bases). This CDR3 has 15 residues. V was shortened by 1 base and J by 5 bases, with 14 bases between the two germline ends. CDR1 is MGHRA, CDR2 YSYEKL, per germline.

The rearrangement joins TRBV21-1 to TRBJ2-2; TRBD2 is taken as the D call from the table, unchecked against the DNA. TRBV21-1 is designated a pseudogene. The length of the CDR3 is 16 residues. The CDR3 loop reads CASSKDVGVETGELFF. In DNA, the CDR3 is TGTGCCAGCAGCAAAGACGTGGGAGTCGAGACCGGGGAGCTGTTTTTT.

With respect to this clone: This same CDR3 is encoded by further DNA sequences in the sample. The DNA of the CDR3 is TGTGCCAGTCGTAGCGGGAGGGCCGCAGGGTACGAGCAGTACTTC. It is translated as CASRSGRAAGYEQYF. The chain joins TRBV19 to TRBJ2-7; TRBD2 aligns across 11 bases. J was trimmed by 4 bases and V by 8 bases; bases with no gene match: 10. Looked up from germline, CDR1 is LNHDA and CDR2 is SQIVND (reference sequence). This CDR3 comprises 15 residues.

This clone was seen a handful of times. The V and J genes are TRBV7-2 and TRBJ1-5; D might be TRBD1 (5 bases). The CDR3 extends over 13 amino acids. Trimming pared 1 base from V and 7 bases from J, leaving 8 bases between. The germline V gene has CDR1 SGHTA and CDR2 FQGNSA. The CDR3 DNA is TGTGCCAGCAGCTTAGTGGAGGGGCAGCCCCAGCATTTT. Protein sequence: CASSLVEGQPQHF. Complete variable domain (other parts from reference TRBV7-2 and TRBJ1-5): GAGVSQSPSNKVTEKGKDVELRCDPISGHTALYWYRQSLGQGLEFLIYFQGNSAPDKSGLPSDRFSAERTGGSVSTLTIQRTQQEDSAVYLCASSLVEGQPQHFGDGTRLSIL.

The chain is built from TRBV19 and TRBJ1-2; 7 nucleotides match TRBD1. V shed 6 bases, J shed 5 bases, and the junction held 6 bases outside the gene matches. Germline V gives CDR1 LNHDA, CDR2 SQIVND (reference sequence). The CDR3 loop spans 13 amino acids. The CDR3 sequence is CASSQGEGYGYTF. In nucleotides, the CDR3 is TGTGCCAGTAGCCAGGGGGAAGGGTATGGCTACACCTTC.

This clone has a single count. This chain links TRBV19 with TRBJ2-1; tentative D call: TRBD1 (5 bases). Trimming pared 7 bases from V and 0 bases from J, leaving 10 bases between. Germline assignment: CDR1 LNHDA and CDR2 SQIVND (reference sequence). This CDR3 region has 14 residues. CDR3 in DNA: TGTGCCAGTAAGCAGGGAAGCTCCTACAATGAGCAGTTCTTC. The encoded protein is CASKQGSSYNEQFF.

This clone turned up a few times. The J gene is TRBJ2-1, the V gene TRBV29-1; D is perhaps TRBD2 (6 bases). Germline V gene lookup returns CDR1 SQVTM and CDR2 ANQGSEA. The CDR3 covers 14 residues. Trimming stripped 3 bases from V and 9 bases from J, with 18 bases between. DNA for the CDR3: TGCAGCGTTGAGATTTCCGGGGGTCATCGTGAGCAGTTCTTC. As protein: CSVEISGGHREQFF.

The sample holds a few counts of this clone. The CDR3 nucleotides read TGTGCCAGCAGTAAACGACAGGGCCCTAGCACAGATACGCAGTATTTT. Translated: CASSKRQGPSTDTQYF. The chain uses TRBV28 and TRBJ2-3; 7 nucleotides match TRBD1. CDR3 size: 16 residues. The J segment lost 0 bases and the V segment lost 5 bases, leaving 8 bases of the junction unmatched. Germline V CDR1 and CDR2: MDHEN, SYDVKM.

This clone has only one observation. The chain joins TRBV11-2 to TRBJ2-5, with D perhaps TRBD1 (6 bases). Germline assignment: CDR1 SGHAT and CDR2 FQNNGV. The CDR3 length is 15 residues. Deletions cut 0 bases from V and 5 bases from J, with 13 bases between. This chain's CDR3 is CASSLDGTSRETQYF. The CDR3 DNA is TGTGCCAGCAGCTTAGATGGGACATCGCGGGAGACCCAGTACTTC.

The J gene is TRBJ2-1, the V gene TRBV7-3; 10 bases match TRBD2. This CDR3 spans 19 amino acids. The V gene end was trimmed by 5 bases and the J gene end by 9 bases; junction bases not matched to a gene: 22. Germline CDR1 and CDR2: SGHTA and FQGTGA. For the CDR3, the DNA is TGTGCCAGCAGCATCTCCCGCCCACTAGCGGGACCCTCGGGGGGTGAGCAGTTCTTC. Its translation: CASSISRPLAGPSGGEQFF.

In nucleotides, the CDR3 is TGTGCCAGCAGCCCAGGGACTAGCGGGTACAATGAGCAGTTCTTC. Protein product: CASSPGTSGYNEQFF. This chain uses TRBV7-9 with TRBJ2-1, with TRBD2 matching over 12 bases. J was trimmed by 4 bases and V by 5 bases; bases with no gene match: 3. Germline V gene sequence: CDR1 SEHNR, CDR2 FQNEAQ (reference sequence). This CDR3 spans 15 amino acids.

The V call is TRBV27, the J call TRBJ1-5, with a weak D call TRBD1 (6 bases). The CDR3 spans 13 residues. Germline V lookup: CDR1 MNHEY, CDR2 SMNVEV (reference sequence). The V end lost 3 bases, the J end lost 5 bases, and 8 bases lay between the germline ends. CDR3 bases: TGTGCCAGCAGTTTCTCAGGGGATCAGCCCCAGCATTTT. This gives the protein CASSFSGDQPQHF.

The chain combines TRBV7-2 with TRBJ1-6, with a tentative D call TRBD1 (6 bases). Trimming pared 5 bases from V and 11 bases from J, leaving 13 bases between. Germline V gene data show CDR1 as SGHTA and CDR2 as FQGNSA. The CDR3 is 13 amino acids. CDR3 region: CASSTGWETPLHF. DNA of the CDR3: TGTGCCAGCAGCACAGGGTGGGAGACACCCCTCCACTTT. The full variable domain, its missing parts supplied by reference TRBV7-2 and TRBJ1-6, is GAGVSQSPSNKVTEKGKDVELRCDPISGHTALYWYRQSLGQGLEFLIYFQGNSAPDKSGLPSDRFSAERTGGSVSTLTIQRTQQEDSAVYLCASSTGWETPLHFGNGTRLTVT.

The V gene is TRBV29-1, the J gene TRBJ2-3; TRBD2 aligns across 8 bases. J gave up 6 bases and V 7 bases, and 9 bases lay outside the gene matches. This CDR3 is 13 amino acids long. Germline-derived CDR1 and CDR2 are SQVTM and ANQGSEA. CDR3 coding DNA: TGCAGCGCTCTTAGCGGGACCCGCGATACGCAGTATTTT. Protein: CSALSGTRDTQYF.

This clone has only a few counts. The chain has TRBV14 and TRBJ2-3; D is perhaps TRBD1 (6 bases). This CDR3 has 15 residues. Trimming cost V 4 bases and J 2 bases, with 13 bases left between them. Germline-derived CDR1 and CDR2 are SGHDN and FVKESK. DNA for the CDR3: TGTGCCAGCAGCCTCACACAGGGATACACAGATACGCAGTATTTT. This gives the protein CASSLTQGYTDTQYF.

This chain connects TRBV5-4 to TRBJ1-2, with unresolved D. The V gene's germline CDR1 is SGHNT and CDR2 YYREEE (reference sequence). V was shortened by 0 bases and J by 7 bases, with 7 bases between the two germline ends. The CDR3 extends over 12 amino acids. The CDR3: CASSLGQLGYTF. The DNA for the CDR3 is TGTGCCAGCAGCTTGGGACAACTTGGCTACACCTTC.

The J gene is TRBJ2-7, the V gene TRBV6-1; D is undetermined. Trimming removed 6 bases at V and 2 bases at J, with 11 bases between. Germline loops: CDR1 MNHNS, CDR2 SASEGT. CDR3 length: 13 amino acids. CDR3 bases: TGTGCCAGCAGGCCCGGAGAAGCCTACGAGCAGTACTTC. As protein: CASRPGEAYEQYF.

This chain joins TRBV6-4 and TRBJ2-7, with 8 positions matching TRBD1. The CDR3 spans 17 residues. Germline CDR1 reads MRHNA; CDR2 reads SNTAGT. With V trimmed by 7 bases and J by 6 bases, 20 bases remained unmatched. The CDR3, as DNA: TGTGCCAGCAACAAAAATAAATGGGACAGGTTCTTCTTCGAGCAGTACTTC. This sequence encodes CASNKNKWDRFFFEQYF.

The chain carries TRBV5-5 and TRBJ2-3, with TRBD2 identical over 9 bases. V dropped 1 base and J dropped 2; count of bases not matched to a gene: 5. CDR1 is SGHKS, CDR2 YYEKEE, per germline (reference sequence). This CDR3 contains 16 residues. The CDR3: CASSLRVAGVTDTQYF. DNA of the CDR3: TGTGCCAGCAGCTTGAGGGTAGCGGGAGTCACAGATACGCAGTATTTT.

In its sample, this clone was seen many times. The gene calls are TRBV5-1 and TRBJ2-2; 7 nucleotides align to TRBD2. J gave up 0 bases and V 4 bases, and 6 bases lay outside the gene matches. Germline values: CDR1 SGHRS, CDR2 YFSETQ. CDR3 length: 16 residues. CDR3 sequence: CASSVVAGANTGELFF. CDR3 nucleotide sequence: TGCGCCAGCAGCGTAGTAGCGGGTGCGAACACCGGGGAGCTGTTTTTT.

The chain joins TRBV19 to TRBJ1-5, with D possibly TRBD1 on 5 matching bases. V lost 5 bases, J lost 0 bases, and 11 bases lay in between. Germline V gene sequence: CDR1 LNHDA, CDR2 SQIVND (reference sequence). This CDR3 is 15 amino acids long. DNA of the CDR3: TGTGCCAGTAGTCCCTCCAGGGATAGCAATCAGCCCCAGCATTTT. Translated: CASSPSRDSNQPQHF.

This chain joins TRBV11-2 and TRBJ2-1, with TRBD2 matching 8 bases. Germline CDR1 and CDR2: SGHAT and FQNNGV. This CDR3 comprises 15 residues. The V segment lost 1 base and the J segment 7 bases; nucleotides outside the gene matches: 6. The CDR3 bases are TGTGCCAGCAGCTTAGGGGGGACTAGGACTAATGAGCAGTTCTTC. Translated, it gives CASSLGGTRTNEQFF. The whole variable domain, remainder taken from reference TRBV11-2 and TRBJ2-1, is EAGVAQSPRYKIIEKRQSVAFWCNPISGHATLYWYQQILGQGPKLLIQFQNNGVVDDSQLPKDRFSAERLKGVDSTLKIQPAKLEDSAVYLCASSLGGTRTNEQFFGPGTRLTVL.

The sample holds a few counts of this clone. V gene TRBV7-6 combines with J gene TRBJ2-5; TRBD2 aligns across 9 bases. From germline, CDR1 is SGHVS and CDR2 FNYEAQ. After removal of 3 bases from V and 4 bases from J, the junction contained 9 bases not matched to a gene. The CDR3 extends over 16 amino acids. CDR3 region: CASSFSPSGMTETQYF. CDR3 DNA: TGTGCCAGCAGCTTTTCGCCTAGCGGGATGACAGAGACCCAGTACTTC. Full variable domain (rest looked up from reference TRBV7-6 and TRBJ2-5): GAGVSQSPRYKVTKRGQDVALRCDPISGHVSLYWYRQALGQGPEFLTYFNYEAQQDKSGLPNDRFSAERPEGSISTLTIQRTEQRDSAMYRCASSFSPSGMTETQYFGPGTRLLVL.

This chain joins TRBV9 and TRBJ2-7; 7 positions agree with TRBD2. CDR3 length: 15 amino acids. The germline gives CDR1 SGDLS, CDR2 YYNGEE. V dropped 0 bases and J dropped 6; count of bases not matched to a gene: 9. The CDR3 is CASSVGFKGLFEQYF. The CDR3 nucleotides are TGTGCCAGCAGCGTAGGGTTCAAGGGACTATTCGAGCAGTACTTC.

The J gene is TRBJ2-3, the V gene TRBV7-8, with TRBD1 as a possible D gene (5 bases). This CDR3 comprises 18 residues. Germline values: CDR1 SGHVS, CDR2 FQNEAQ. V was cut by 2 bases and J by 2 bases, with 20 bases left in between. In nucleotides, the CDR3 is TGTGCCAGCAGCTTACCGAGGCTGGGCAGGGTTGACACAGATACGCAGTATTTT. Translated: CASSLPRLGRVDTDTQYF.

The gene calls are TRBV5-1 and TRBJ1-1; 11 positions match TRBD1. The CDR3 extends over 14 amino acids. Germline V CDR1 and CDR2: SGHRS, YFSETQ. Germline trimming cut 5 bases from V and 5 bases from J; bases unmatched to any gene: 5. The CDR3 nucleotides read TGCGCCAGCAGGCAGGGACAGGGGGTTACTGAAGCTTTCTTT. Translating it yields CASRQGQGVTEAFF.

This rearrangement joins TRBV14 to TRBJ2-7; a possible D gene is TRBD2 (5 bases). With 0 bases removed from V and 4 bases from J, the gap between germline ends came to 10 bases. This CDR3 spans 14 amino acids. The germline V gene encodes CDR1 SGHDN and CDR2 FVKESK. In DNA form, the CDR3 reads TGTGCCAGCAGCCAAGACGGGGAACGGTACGAGCAGTACTTC. It translates to CASSQDGERYEQYF. The whole variable domain, remainder taken from reference TRBV14 and TRBJ2-7, is EAGVTQFPSHSVIEKGQTVTLRCDPISGHDNLYWYRRVMGKEIKFLLHFVKESKQDESGMPNNRFLAERTGGTYSTLKVQPAELEDSGVYFCASSQDGERYEQYFGPGTRLTVT.

The rearrangement uses TRBV30 and TRBJ2-2; D might be TRBD2 (5 bases). Germline CDR1 and CDR2: GTSNPN and SVGIG (reference sequence). This CDR3 spans 13 amino acids. With 2 bases removed from V and 3 bases from J, the gap between germline ends came to 7 bases. The CDR3 DNA reads as TGTGCCTGGAGTCGAGGGTACACCGGGGAGCTGTTTTTT. Protein: CAWSRGYTGELFF.

This chain uses TRBV29-1 with TRBJ1-1; D is uncertain. V was trimmed by 7 bases and J by 8 bases, leaving 17 bases between them. The CDR3 has 12 amino acids. Germline V gene data show CDR1 as SQVTM and CDR2 as ANQGSEA. CDR3 residues: CSAARMFSEAFF. DNA of the CDR3: TGCAGCGCCGCGAGGATGTTTTCCGAAGCTTTCTTT.

J is TRBJ2-5 and V is TRBV11-2; 7 bases line up with TRBD1. The CDR3 covers 13 residues. Germline lookup yields CDR1 SGHAT and CDR2 FQNNGV. With V trimmed by 3 bases and J by 7 bases, 5 bases remained unmatched. CDR3 amino acids: CASSFDRDATQYF. CDR3 bases: TGTGCCAGCAGCTTCGACAGGGATGCGACCCAGTACTTC.